The 13 T cell receptor beta chains below were found in one sample sequenced in a study of blood T cell repertoires in COVID-19. Sequenced by immunoSEQ multiplex PCR; TCRdb stores in-frame clones only, minus some. The table shows about 250,000 clones, with 88% occurring only once. The sample consisted of peripheral blood. These receptors were collected from a woman aged 25 to 45 with COVID-19, enrolled during active disease.

This chain links TRBV4-1 with TRBJ2-2, with TRBD2 as a possible D gene (6 bases). CDR3 length: 12 residues. The germline gives CDR1 MGHRA, CDR2 YSYEKL. V dropped 4 bases and J dropped 6 bases, with 6 bases sitting between them. CDR3 region: CASSRRAGELFF. DNA of the CDR3: TGCGCCAGCAGCCGGAGGGCCGGGGAGCTGTTTTTT.

This sequence joins TRBV11-2 and TRBJ1-1; the D is unclear. CDR1 is SGHAT and CDR2 is FQNNGV in the germline V gene. This CDR3 comprises 16 residues. Trimming removed 4 bases from V and 1 base from J, with 16 bases in between. The CDR3 DNA sequence: TGTGCCAGCAGCTCCTACCCACGCGGGCAGAACACTGAAGCTTTCTTT. Translated: CASSSYPRGQNTEAFF.

The rearrangement joins TRBV28 to TRBJ2-7, with no clear D. The V gene's germline CDR1 is MDHEN and CDR2 SYDVKM. Deletions cut 7 bases from V and 7 bases from J, with 23 bases between. This CDR3 spans 15 amino acids. The DNA of the CDR3 is TGTGCCAGCACTACTAAGCCCCTTCCGTTGGAAGAGCAGTACTTC. This encodes CASTTKPLPLEEQYF.

In this sample, this clone turned up once. The rearrangement uses TRBV19 and TRBJ2-7; D is uncertain. V was trimmed by 5 bases and J by 7 bases, leaving 15 bases between them. The CDR3 has 13 residues. The germline V gene has CDR1 LNHDA and CDR2 SQIVND (reference sequence). This CDR3 reads CASSPFSGQEQYF. The CDR3 coding sequence is TGTGCCAGTAGTCCCTTTTCTGGGCAGGAGCAGTACTTC.

The chain links TRBV2 to TRBJ1-1; 8 bases are a match to TRBD1. There are 15 residues in the CDR3. Looked up from germline, CDR1 is SNHLY and CDR2 is FYNNEI. V lost 7 bases, J lost 6 bases, and 13 bases stayed unmatched. The CDR3 bases are TGTGCCAGCACCCTAACCGGACAGGGAAGAGCTGAAGCTTTCTTT. Translating it yields CASTLTGQGRAEAFF.

The chain carries TRBV2 and TRBJ2-5; 10 bases match TRBD2. The germline gives CDR1 SNHLY, CDR2 FYNNEI. This CDR3 region has 15 residues. The trim removed 5 bases at V and 2 bases at J, leaving 5 bases unmatched. DNA of the CDR3: TGTGCCAGCAGTACTAGCGGGGCGATACAAGAGACCCAGTACTTC. Its protein is CASSTSGAIQETQYF.

This clone was found a few times. The chain carries TRBV27 and TRBJ2-7, with 8 bases lining up with TRBD2. Germline values: CDR1 MNHEY, CDR2 SMNVEV (reference sequence). This CDR3 spans 14 amino acids. The ends lost 7 bases at V and 2 bases at J; junction bases unmatched: 7. In DNA form, the CDR3 reads TGTGCCAGCAATAAGCGGGAGACCCCCTACGAGCAGTACGTC. Protein: CASNKRETPYEQYV.

The chain recombines TRBV29-1 with TRBJ2-3; 11 bases agree with TRBD2. The CDR3 runs to 17 residues. Looked up from germline, CDR1 is SQVTM and CDR2 is ANQGSEA. The V segment lost 3 bases and the J segment 5 bases; nucleotides outside the gene matches: 13. The CDR3 region is CSVDSVAGGPTRDTQYF. The DNA for the CDR3 is TGCAGCGTTGATTCGGTAGCGGGAGGGCCAACGAGAGATACGCAGTATTTT.

The chain links TRBV4-3 to TRBJ1-4; D is unresolved. Germline CDR1 and CDR2: LGHNA and YSLEER. The CDR3 extends over 14 amino acids. V was pared by 0 bases and J by 6 bases, with 8 bases between. CDR3: CASSQEQSHEKLFF. CDR3 sequence (DNA): TGCGCCAGCAGCCAAGAACAGTCCCATGAAAAACTGTTTTTT.

This CDR3 is CASSKANDEKLFF. The CDR3 region has the DNA TGTGCCAGCAGCAAAGCGAACGATGAAAAACTGTTTTTT. The V gene is TRBV9, the J gene TRBJ1-4, with D unresolved. The CDR3 covers 13 residues. V was pared by 4 bases and J by 6 bases, with 10 bases between. Germline V gives CDR1 SGDLS, CDR2 YYNGEE.

The chain has TRBV11-2 and TRBJ1-5; TRBD1 matches 9 bases. Per the germline V gene, CDR1 is SGHAT and CDR2 is FQNNGV. V was pared by 3 bases and J by 7 bases, with 10 bases of the junction left unmatched. The CDR3 covers 16 residues. Here the CDR3 DNA reads TGTGCCAGCAGCTTCCGCACAGGGGGCCCAAGGCAGCCCCAGCATTTT. It translates to CASSFRTGGPRQPQHF. Drawing the rest from reference TRBV11-2 and TRBJ1-5, the complete variable domain is EAGVAQSPRYKIIEKRQSVAFWCNPISGHATLYWYQQILGQGPKLLIQFQNNGVVDDSQLPKDRFSAERLKGVDSTLKIQPAKLEDSAVYLCASSFRTGGPRQPQHFGDGTRLSIL.

CDR3 nucleotides: TGTGCCAGCAGTTTCTGCAGGGCCAATTACGAGCAGTACGTC. This translates into CASSFCRANYEQYV. J is TRBJ2-7 and V is TRBV27, with D maybe TRBD1 (5 bases). Deletions cut 3 bases from V and 4 bases from J, with 13 bases between. CDR3 length equals 14 residues. The germline CDR1 and CDR2 sequences are MNHEY and SMNVEV (reference sequence).

The chain carries TRBV3-1 (or the pseudogene TRBV3-2) and TRBJ2-7; 8 bases fit TRBD1. The CDR3 runs to 15 residues. Germline-derived CDR1 and CDR2 are LGHDT and YNNKEL (reference sequence). J gave up 4 bases and V 4 bases, and 9 bases lay outside the gene matches. Written as DNA, the CDR3 is TGTGCCAGCAGCCTCCGGACAGGGAGGAGGTACGAGCAGTACTTC. Its protein product is CASSLRTGRRYEQYF.